This T cell receptor (beta chain) was observed in a study of tissue T cells after allogeneic stem cell transplantation. Germline V gives CDR1 KGHSH, CDR2 LQKENI. Trimming took off 5 bases at V and 2 bases at J, with 16 bases between the two ends. CDR3 length equals 16 residues. Clones were read by immunoSEQ multiplex PCR, and TCRdb kept only the in-frame ones, dropping some. The table records roughly 30,000 clones, 85% to 90% of them present only once. This TCR came from a woman aged 18-50 years who later had graft-versus-host disease after an allogeneic stem cell transplant. This chain connects TRBV18 to TRBJ2-1; TRBD1 is a possible D gene (6 bases). The material was blood, obtained before transplantation. This CDR3 reads CASSYVHRVTYNEQFF. For the CDR3, the DNA is TGTGCCAGCTCATATGTCCACAGGGTGACCTACAATGAGCAGTTCTTC. The full variable domain, in which reference TRBV18 and TRBJ2-1 provide the parts outside the CDR3, is NAGVMQNPRHLVRRRGQEARLRCSPMKGHSHVYWYRQLPEEGLKFMVYLQKENIIDESGMPKERFSAEFPKEGPSILRIQQVVRGDSAAYFCASSYVHRVTYNEQFFGPGTRLTVL.